The clone carrying this TCR beta chain was seen ten or more times. The antigen remains unidentified. CDR1 is SGHKS, CDR2 YYEKEE, per germline (reference sequence). Trimming cost V 2 bases and J 2 bases; bases outside gene matches: 6. The CDR3 runs to 15 residues. This sample stems from a study of blood T cells in healthy people across ages. Turning to the study itself: About one barcoded beta molecule was captured per two T cells (by template switching). Study-level points and caveats: Naive CD4+ cells and diversity were both higher in long-lived donors than in aged donors. Diversity estimates from one million T cells were considered underestimates.

Sample-barcoded 5' priming and a J-beta primer mix drove a second PCR of roughly 7 to 11 cycles. MiXCR, applied by TCRdb to the 5' RACE reads, yields one record per CDR3 protein. The table records around 970,000 distinct CDR3 sequences, roughly 50% of them present only once. The donors, all healthy, were Caucasians living in Russia, aged roughly 6 to 100. The TCR was taken from a woman aged 55-70 years in good health. The genes are TRBV5-5 and TRBJ2-7; TRBD2 matches at 8 bases. Material for sequencing was blood. The DNA of the CDR3 is TGTGCCAGCAGCTTCTTACTAGCGGAAACCTACGAGCAGTACTTC. It yields the protein CASSFLLAETYEQYF.